The clone carrying this T cell receptor (beta chain) occurred a few times. What it recognizes is unknown. This record belongs to a study of Ad26.COV2.S vaccination and SARS-CoV-2 variants. Study at large: Once or twice, 56 days apart, Ad26.COV2.S was delivered intramuscularly. Findings and caveats of the study: The authors reported substantial breadth in spike-specific CD8+ and CD4+ T cell responses after vaccination.

Sequenced by immunoSEQ multiplex PCR; TCRdb stores in-frame clones only, minus some. The sample records some 480,000 clones, around 88% being singletons. Treatment given: about 20 received Ad26.COV2.S at low or high dose, single or two shots; 5 received placebo; per-sample allocation not given. Repertoires come from day 63 after the first vaccine or placebo injection. Cohort 1b enrolled adults aged 18-55 years in Boston. An Ad26 vector carrying the Wuhan-strain SARS-CoV-2 spike served as the vaccine. This CDR3 has 14 amino acids. CDR1 and CDR2 from the germline V gene are SGHTA and FQGNSA. V lost 2 bases and J lost 2, with 10 bases in between.

The sample here was peripheral blood, taken in a trial of Ad26.COV2.S vaccine versus placebo. The source is a person between 18 and 59 years old who received the Ad26.COV2.S COVID-19 vaccine or a placebo. The chain uses TRBV7-2 and TRBJ2-7, with D hard to call. This CDR3 reads CASSLSSAPYEQYF. The CDR3 coding sequence is TGTGCCAGCAGCTTAAGTTCGGCCCCCTACGAGCAGTACTTC.